Listed here are 7 T cell receptor beta chains from one sample, sequenced in a study of blood T cells in healthy people across ages. Combining a sample-barcoded 5' primer with a J-beta primer mix, a second PCR ran for roughly 6 to 11 cycles. TCRdb re-derived calls from the 5' RACE reads in MiXCR, one entry per CDR3 protein. The sample yields 1.5 million to 2 million distinct CDR3 sequences, 25% to 30% seen once. The sample comprised blood. These receptors were taken from a woman aged 25-40 years in good health.

This chain joins TRBV7-2 and TRBJ2-7; D might be TRBD1 or TRBD2, each matching 5 bases. From germline, CDR1 is SGHTA and CDR2 FQGNSA. The CDR3 spans 15 residues. The ends were cut back, 1 base at V and 2 bases at J, with 12 bases in the middle. CDR3 coding DNA: TGTGCCAGCAGCTTAGATGGGGGTGCCGCCTACGAGCAGTACTTC. Residues: CASSLDGGAAYEQYF.

This clonotype was observed once. The chain joins TRBV5-1 to TRBJ1-1, with 7 nucleotides matching TRBD1. The CDR3 runs to 16 residues. Germline V lookup: CDR1 SGHRS, CDR2 YFSETQ. V was pared by 4 bases and J by 3 bases, with 12 bases of the junction left unmatched. CDR3 loop: CASSAQGGVGDTEAFF. The CDR3 bases are TGCGCCAGCAGCGCCCAGGGGGGGGTCGGGGACACTGAAGCTTTCTTT.

In its sample, this clonotype was seen a few times. This sequence joins TRBV12-3 or TRBV12-4 and TRBJ2-4; TRBD1 matches 9 bases. The CDR3 consists of 14 residues. The J segment lost 1 base and the V segment lost 6 bases, leaving 1 base of the junction unmatched. Here the CDR3 DNA reads TGTGCCAGCAGAGGACAGGGGGCCAAAAACATTCAGTACTTC. This codes for CASRGQGAKNIQYF.

The table lists this clonotype with a few counts. The rearrangement links TRBV5-6 to TRBJ2-7; D is perhaps TRBD2 (5 bases). Trimming took off 4 bases at V and 1 base at J, with 15 bases between the two ends. The CDR3 has 15 residues. CDR1 and CDR2 from the germline V gene are SGHDT and YYEEEE. The DNA of the CDR3 is TGTGCCAGCAGCCTGGACTTAGCGAGGTCCTACGAGCAGTACTTC. Protein product: CASSLDLARSYEQYF.

This clonotype came up a few times. CDR3 in amino acids: CASVLGSSNEQFF. CDR3 in DNA: TGTGCTAGTGTACTGGGGTCGAGCAATGAGCAGTTCTTC. The chain carries TRBV12-5 and TRBJ2-1, with D unresolved. V shed 7 bases and J shed 6 bases, with 13 bases lying between them. Germline V gene lookup returns CDR1 LGHNT and CDR2 FRNRAP. CDR3 size: 13 residues.

This clonotype showed up just a few times. This sequence joins TRBV5-1 and TRBJ1-2; weak D call: TRBD1 (5 bases). The CDR3 totals 15 residues. Germline CDR1 SGHRS, CDR2 YFSETQ. Deletions cut 2 bases from V and 5 bases from J, with 16 bases between. The CDR3 sequence: CASSLGPREGYGYTF. CDR3 DNA sequence: TGCGCCAGCAGCTTAGGACCCAGGGAGGGTTATGGCTACACCTTC.

This clonotype was recorded at least ten times. V usage is TRBV5-1 and J usage is TRBJ2-1; D unclear. V lost 0 bases and J lost 6, with 10 bases in between. The germline V gene encodes CDR1 SGHRS and CDR2 YFSETQ. The CDR3 totals 14 residues. The CDR3 protein is CASSLEVASNEQFF. CDR3 nucleotide sequence: TGCGCCAGCAGCTTGGAAGTCGCTTCCAATGAGCAGTTCTTC.